What follows describes a single TCR beta chain. These data are taken from a study of shared T cell receptors in the human thymus. Here immunoSEQ multiplex PCR was the method, and the copy in TCRdb shows in-frame clones only, minus some. The sample includes more than 550,000 clones, around 85% of them seen just once. The ends lost 3 bases at V and 5 bases at J; junction bases unmatched: 3. The CDR3 runs to 13 residues. Germline V gene data show CDR1 as WNHNN and CDR2 as SYGVQD (reference sequence). This same sample was also part of a study on human thymus T cells.

The chain uses TRBV10-1 and TRBJ2-5; 7 bases are shared with TRBD1. Sequencing input: thymocytes. The sequence came from a girl younger than two with a congenital heart defect. DNA of the CDR3: TGCGCCAGCAGTGAACAGGGGTGGGAGACCCAGTACTTC. It is translated as CASSEQGWETQYF.